Presented here are 14 T cell receptor beta chains from one specimen sequenced in a study of T cell changes during pregnancy in multiple sclerosis. Clones were read by immunoSEQ multiplex PCR, and TCRdb kept only the in-frame ones, dropping some. The sample includes about 110,000 clones, 80% to 95% of them seen just once. This specimen consisted of peripheral blood, obtained in the third trimester of pregnancy. Every receptor here comes from a female donor with multiple sclerosis, enrolled in a pregnancy study.

V usage is TRBV19 and J usage is TRBJ1-4, with 7 bases identical to TRBD1. The CDR3 contains 14 residues. CDR1 is LNHDA, CDR2 SQIVND, per germline (reference sequence). V dropped 7 bases and J dropped 7; count of bases not matched to a gene: 9. The CDR3 DNA reads as TGTGCCAGTACCCACGGGACAGTTGGTGAAAAACTGTTTTTT. Translated: CASTHGTVGEKLFF.

The gene calls are TRBV6-1 and TRBJ1-6, with 7 bases that match TRBD1. Germline V CDR1 and CDR2: MNHNS, SASEGT. V was pared by 9 bases and J by 3 bases, with 5 bases of the junction left unmatched. The CDR3 has 14 residues. The CDR3 DNA reads as TGTGCCAGGTTTGGACAGGTCTATAATTCACCCCTCCACTTT. It codes for CARFGQVYNSPLHF.

The chain couples TRBV6-5 to TRBJ2-1, with 10 bases lining up with TRBD2. Trimming removed 7 bases from V and 9 bases from J; junction bases left unmatched: 6. Germline assignment: CDR1 MNHEY and CDR2 SVGAGI. This CDR3 spans 13 amino acids. In DNA, the CDR3 is TGTGCCAGCACGCCCAGCGGGGGGGTTGAGCAGTTCTTC. This gives the protein CASTPSGGVEQFF.

V and J are TRBV5-1 and TRBJ2-1; no reliable D call. This CDR3 has 11 amino acids. Per germline, CDR1 SGHRS and CDR2 YFSETQ. V lost 0 bases, J lost 9 bases, and 4 bases lay in between. The CDR3 here is CASSLAGEQFF. The CDR3 nucleotides read TGCGCCAGCAGCTTGGCCGGTGAGCAGTTCTTC.

J is TRBJ2-7 and V is TRBV30; 8 positions agree with TRBD2. Germline assignment: CDR1 GTSNPN and CDR2 SVGIG (reference sequence). Germline trimming cut 1 base from V and 9 bases from J; bases unmatched to any gene: 11. The CDR3 spans 14 residues. The CDR3: CAWSAGVPREGQYF. Written as DNA, the CDR3 is TGTGCCTGGAGTGCAGGGGTCCCCCGGGAGGGGCAGTACTTC.

The chain recombines TRBV7-3 with TRBJ2-7, with a weak D call TRBD1 (6 bases). The germline V and J ends were trimmed by 4 bases and 7 bases, with 11 bases remaining between them. The germline V gene has CDR1 SGHTA and CDR2 FQGTGA. There are 12 residues in the CDR3. CDR3 residues: CASSYRAREQYF. The CDR3 DNA is TGTGCCAGCAGCTACAGGGCGCGGGAGCAGTACTTC.

This clone was picked up one time. The V gene is TRBV7-9, the J gene TRBJ2-1; 8 nucleotides align to TRBD1. The V and J ends lost 5 bases and 0 bases, in that order; junction bases with no gene match: 6. Germline CDR1 and CDR2: SEHNR and FQNEAQ (reference sequence). The CDR3 runs 16 residues. The CDR3 DNA follows: TGTGCCAGCAGCCATAGCACAGGGGGCTCCTACAATGAGCAGTTCTTC. Protein: CASSHSTGGSYNEQFF.

The rearrangement links TRBV27 to TRBJ2-1; TRBD1 matches 8 bases. The CDR3 runs 14 residues. V trimming: 0 bases; J trimming: 14 bases; junction bases outside the gene matches: 9. Germline V CDR1 and CDR2: MNHEY, SMNVEV (reference sequence). CDR3: CASSLSGQGEVEFF. As DNA, the CDR3 is TGTGCCAGCAGTTTATCCGGACAGGGTGAAGTTGAGTTCTTC.

This clone was seen many times. The rearrangement links TRBV12-5 to TRBJ1-1, with D unclear. The CDR3 length is 13 residues. The ends were cut back, 2 bases at V and 2 bases at J, with 6 bases in the middle. Germline V gene sequence: CDR1 LGHNT, CDR2 FRNRAP. This CDR3 is CASGLSFNTEAFF. The CDR3 DNA reads TGTGCTAGTGGTTTGTCCTTCAACACTGAAGCTTTCTTT. Full variable domain (missing parts from reference TRBV12-5 and TRBJ1-1): DARVTQTPRHKVTEMGQEVTMRCQPILGHNTVFWYRQTMMQGLELLAYFRNRAPLDDSGMPKDRFSAEMPDATLATLKIQPSEPRDSAVYFCASGLSFNTEAFFGQGTRLTVV.

This clone was seen only a few times. This chain connects TRBV28 to TRBJ1-1, with 7 bases that match TRBD1. The ends lost 3 bases at V and 1 base at J; junction bases unmatched: 5. This CDR3 has 15 amino acids. In germline, CDR1 is MDHEN, CDR2 SYDVKM. CDR3 sequence: CASSLAGGRNTEAFF. CDR3 nucleotide sequence: TGTGCCAGCAGTTTGGCAGGGGGGAGGAACACTGAAGCTTTCTTT.

The chain combines TRBV7-2 with TRBJ1-4; D not certain. Trimming removed 4 bases from V and 10 bases from J, with 13 bases in between. The germline V gene encodes CDR1 SGHTA and CDR2 FQGNSA. The CDR3 runs to 13 residues. This CDR3 reads CASSSAGIGKLFF. Here the CDR3 DNA reads TGTGCCAGCAGCTCAGCCGGGATTGGAAAACTGTTTTTT.

This chain uses TRBV5-5 with TRBJ1-5; tentative D call: TRBD1 (6 bases). The germline V gene has CDR1 SGHKS and CDR2 YYEKEE (reference sequence). This CDR3 spans 14 amino acids. V dropped 4 bases and J dropped 5 bases, with 13 bases sitting between them. The CDR3 region is CASSPSGGHQPQHF. CDR3 DNA sequence: TGTGCCAGCAGCCCCTCGGGGGGGCATCAGCCCCAGCATTTT.

This clone was observed a single time. The CDR3, as DNA: TGTGCCAGCAGTTCCCAGGGTTACAATGAGCAGTTCTTC. As protein: CASSSQGYNEQFF. The genes are TRBV27 and TRBJ2-1, with a possible D match to TRBD1 (5 bases). The V gene lost 4 bases and the J gene lost 4 bases, with 8 bases spanning the gap. The CDR3 loop spans 13 amino acids. Looked up from germline, CDR1 is MNHEY and CDR2 is SMNVEV (reference sequence).

This chain uses TRBV5-1 with TRBJ1-3; 7 bases agree with TRBD1. The germline gives CDR1 SGHRS, CDR2 YFSETQ. Trimming cost V 2 bases and J 0 bases; bases outside gene matches: 5. The CDR3 is made up of 16 amino acids. CDR3 sequence (DNA): TGCGCCAGCAGCTTCGGACAGGCGGCCTCTGGAAACACCATATATTTT. This codes for CASSFGQAASGNTIYF. The whole variable domain, remainder taken from reference TRBV5-1 and TRBJ1-3, is KAGVTQTPRYLIKTRGQQVTLSCSPISGHRSVSWYQQTPGQGLQFLFEYFSETQRNKGNFPGRFSGRQFSNSRSEMNVSTLELGDSALYLCASSFGQAASGNTIYFGEGSWLTVV.